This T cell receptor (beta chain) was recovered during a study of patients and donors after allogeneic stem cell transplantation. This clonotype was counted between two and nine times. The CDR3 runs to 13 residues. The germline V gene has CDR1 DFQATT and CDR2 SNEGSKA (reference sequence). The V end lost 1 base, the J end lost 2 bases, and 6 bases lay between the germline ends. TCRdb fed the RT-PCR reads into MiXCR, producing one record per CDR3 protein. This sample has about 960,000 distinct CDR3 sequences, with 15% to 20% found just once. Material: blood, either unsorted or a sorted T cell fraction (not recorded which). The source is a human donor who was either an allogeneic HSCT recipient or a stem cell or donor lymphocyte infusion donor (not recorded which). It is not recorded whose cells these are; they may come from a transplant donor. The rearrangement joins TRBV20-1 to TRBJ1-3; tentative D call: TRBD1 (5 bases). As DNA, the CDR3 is TGCAGTGCTAGAGGGGACCCTGGAAACACCATATATTTT. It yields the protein CSARGDPGNTIYF.